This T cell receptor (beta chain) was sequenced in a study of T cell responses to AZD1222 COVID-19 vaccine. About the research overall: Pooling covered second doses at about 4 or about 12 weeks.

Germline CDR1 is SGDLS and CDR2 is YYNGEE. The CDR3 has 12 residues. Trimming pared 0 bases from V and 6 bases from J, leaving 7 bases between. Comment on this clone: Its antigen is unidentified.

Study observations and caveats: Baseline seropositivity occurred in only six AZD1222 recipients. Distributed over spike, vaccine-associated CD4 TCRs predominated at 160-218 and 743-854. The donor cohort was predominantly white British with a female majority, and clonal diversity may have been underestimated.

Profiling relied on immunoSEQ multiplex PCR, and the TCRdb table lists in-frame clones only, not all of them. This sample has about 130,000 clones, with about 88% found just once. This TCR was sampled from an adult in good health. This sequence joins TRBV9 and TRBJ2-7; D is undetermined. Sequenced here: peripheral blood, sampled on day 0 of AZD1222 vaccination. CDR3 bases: TGTGCCAGCAGCGTAGCTTCGGGCGAGCAGTACTTC. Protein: CASSVASGEQYF.